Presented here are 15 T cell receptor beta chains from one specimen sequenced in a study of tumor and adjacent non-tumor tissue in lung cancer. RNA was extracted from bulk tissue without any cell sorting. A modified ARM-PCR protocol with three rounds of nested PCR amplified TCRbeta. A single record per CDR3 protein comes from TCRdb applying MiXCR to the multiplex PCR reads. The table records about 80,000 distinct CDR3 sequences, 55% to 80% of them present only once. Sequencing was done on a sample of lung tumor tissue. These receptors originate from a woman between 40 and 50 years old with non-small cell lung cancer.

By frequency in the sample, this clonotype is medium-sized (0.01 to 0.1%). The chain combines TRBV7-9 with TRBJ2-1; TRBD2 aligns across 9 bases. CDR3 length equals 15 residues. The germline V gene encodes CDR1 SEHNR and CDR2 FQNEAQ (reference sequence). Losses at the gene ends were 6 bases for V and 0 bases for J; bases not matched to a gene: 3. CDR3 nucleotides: TGTGCCAGCAGTCGTAGCGGGAGCTCCTACAATGAGCAGTTCTTC. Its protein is CASSRSGSSYNEQFF.

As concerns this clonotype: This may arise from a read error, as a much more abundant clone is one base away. The CDR3 nucleotides read TGTGCCAGCATAACCGCCGCGGGAAGTAGCGAGCAGTACTTC. This gives the protein CASITAAGSSEQYF. The V call is TRBV7-8, the J call TRBJ2-7, with a weak D call TRBD2 (6 bases). Trimming took off 7 bases at V and 6 bases at J, with 19 bases between the two ends. CDR1 is SGHVS and CDR2 is FQNEAQ in the germline V gene. The CDR3 loop spans 14 amino acids.

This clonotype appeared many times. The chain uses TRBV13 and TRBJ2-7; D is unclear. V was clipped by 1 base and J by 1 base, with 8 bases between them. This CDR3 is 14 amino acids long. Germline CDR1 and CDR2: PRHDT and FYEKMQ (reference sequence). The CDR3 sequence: CASSLDGGSYEQYF. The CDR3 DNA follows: TGTGCCAGCAGCTTAGACGGTGGATCCTACGAGCAGTACTTC.

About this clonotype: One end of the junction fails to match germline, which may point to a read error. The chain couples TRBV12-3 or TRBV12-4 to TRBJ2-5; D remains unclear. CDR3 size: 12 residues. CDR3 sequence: CVSSQRQETQYF. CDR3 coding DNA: TGTGTCAGCAGTCAACGGCAAGAGACCCAGTATTTC.

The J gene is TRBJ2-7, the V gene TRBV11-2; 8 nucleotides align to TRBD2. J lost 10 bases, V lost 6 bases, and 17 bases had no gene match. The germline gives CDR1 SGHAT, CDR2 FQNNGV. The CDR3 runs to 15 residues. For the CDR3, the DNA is TGTGCCAGCAGGTTAATGGGAACTAGCGGTTCCGATCAGTACTTC. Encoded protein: CASRLMGTSGSDQYF. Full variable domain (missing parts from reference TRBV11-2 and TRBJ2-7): EAGVAQSPRYKIIEKRQSVAFWCNPISGHATLYWYQQILGQGPKLLIQFQNNGVVDDSQLPKDRFSAERLKGVDSTLKIQPAKLEDSAVYLCASRLMGTSGSDQYFGPGTRLTVT.

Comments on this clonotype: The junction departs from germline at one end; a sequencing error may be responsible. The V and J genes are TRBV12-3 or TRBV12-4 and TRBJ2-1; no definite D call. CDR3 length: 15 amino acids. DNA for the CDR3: TGTGCCAGCAGATTAGGTCCCGGCCCCTGCAATGAGCAGTTCTTC. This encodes CASRLGPGPCNEQFF.

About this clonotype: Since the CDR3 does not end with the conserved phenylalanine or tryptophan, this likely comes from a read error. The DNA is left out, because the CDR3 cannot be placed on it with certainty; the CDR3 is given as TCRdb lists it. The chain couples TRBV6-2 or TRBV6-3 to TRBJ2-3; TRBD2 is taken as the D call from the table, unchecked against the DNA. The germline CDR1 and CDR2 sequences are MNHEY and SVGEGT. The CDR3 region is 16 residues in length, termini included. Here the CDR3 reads CASRVGASGKTDTQCY.

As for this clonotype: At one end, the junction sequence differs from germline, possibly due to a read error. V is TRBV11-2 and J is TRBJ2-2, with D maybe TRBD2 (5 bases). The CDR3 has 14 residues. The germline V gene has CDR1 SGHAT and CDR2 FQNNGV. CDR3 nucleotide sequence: TGTGCCAGCCGCTGGTCCCTAAACGCCGGGGAGCTGTCGTTT. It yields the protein CASRWSLNAGELSF.

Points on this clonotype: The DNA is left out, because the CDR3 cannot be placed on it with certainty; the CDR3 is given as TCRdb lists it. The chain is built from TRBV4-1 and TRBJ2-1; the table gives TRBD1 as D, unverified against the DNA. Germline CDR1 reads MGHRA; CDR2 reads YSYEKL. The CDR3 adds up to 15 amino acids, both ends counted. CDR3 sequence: CASGVGRGTYNELFF.

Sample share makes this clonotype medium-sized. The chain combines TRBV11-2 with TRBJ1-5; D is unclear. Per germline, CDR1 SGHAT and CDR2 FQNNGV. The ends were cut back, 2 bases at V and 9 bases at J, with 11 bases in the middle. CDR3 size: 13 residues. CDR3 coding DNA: TGTGCCAGCAGCTTAATGCGAGGGTGGCCCCAGCATTTT. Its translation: CASSLMRGWPQHF.

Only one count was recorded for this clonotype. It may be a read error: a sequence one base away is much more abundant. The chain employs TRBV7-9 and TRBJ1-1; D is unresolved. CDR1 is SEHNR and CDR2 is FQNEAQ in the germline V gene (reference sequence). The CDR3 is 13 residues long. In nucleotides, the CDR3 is TGTGCCTGCAGCTTAGCACAAGGGACTGAAGCTTTCTTT. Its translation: CACSLAQGTEAFF. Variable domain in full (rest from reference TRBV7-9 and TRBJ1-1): DTGVSQNPRHKITKRGQNVTFRCDPISEHNRLYWYRQTLGQGPEFLTYFQNEAQLEKSRLLSDRFSAERPKGSFSTLEIQRTEQGDSAMYLCACSLAQGTEAFFGQGTRLTVV.

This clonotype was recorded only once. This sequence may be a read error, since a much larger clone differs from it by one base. CDR3 region: CASTSQTGVKSYTF. The CDR3 coding sequence is TGTGCCAGCACTTCCCAGACAGGGGTCAAGAGCTACACCTTC. The J gene is TRBJ1-2, the V gene TRBV28, with 8 bases identical to TRBD1. CDR1 and CDR2 (germline): MDHEN, SYDVKM. The V segment lost 7 bases and the J segment 9 bases; nucleotides outside the gene matches: 13. CDR3 length equals 14 residues.

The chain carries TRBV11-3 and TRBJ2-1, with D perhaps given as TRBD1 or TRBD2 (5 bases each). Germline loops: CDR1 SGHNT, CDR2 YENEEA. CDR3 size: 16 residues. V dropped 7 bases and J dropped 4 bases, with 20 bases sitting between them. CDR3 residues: CASIRQGIARYNEQFF. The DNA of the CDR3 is TGTGCCAGCATCAGGCAGGGCATAGCGAGGTACAATGAGCAGTTCTTC.

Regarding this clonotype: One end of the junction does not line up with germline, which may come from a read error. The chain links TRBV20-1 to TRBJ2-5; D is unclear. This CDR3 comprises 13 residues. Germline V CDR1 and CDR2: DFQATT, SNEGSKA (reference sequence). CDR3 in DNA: TGCAGTGCTAGATCCCCCGGCGGCGAGACCCACTACTTC. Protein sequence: CSARSPGGETHYF.

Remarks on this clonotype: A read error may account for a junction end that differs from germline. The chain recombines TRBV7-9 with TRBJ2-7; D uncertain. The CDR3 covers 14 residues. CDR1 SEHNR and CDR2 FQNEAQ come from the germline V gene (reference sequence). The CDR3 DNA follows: TGTGCCAGCAGCCCGCATACCCCCAACTACGAGCAGCACTTC. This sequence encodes CASSPHTPNYEQHF.